Each of the 14 T cell receptor beta chains below was sequenced from the same sample in a study of regulatory T cells in long-lasting Graves disease. The time point was: newly diagnosed GD, antithyroid drugs for less than 3 months. PBMC RNA was the source of the TCR library. TCR beta libraries were built with iRepertoire HTBI primers and Arm-PCR of CDR3 regions. Each CDR3 protein gets one entry after TCRdb re-called the multiplex PCR reads with MiXCR. This table has roughly 440,000 distinct CDR3 sequences, about a sixth appearing once. This sample was also put to use in a study of T cells in Graves' hyperthyroidism and ophthalmopathy.

Sequencing was performed on peripheral blood mononuclear cells (PBMCs), taken at new diagnosis, from a patient treated with antithyroid drugs. The receptors here all came from a young woman with Graves disease.

This clonotype was seen more than once but under ten times. The chain carries TRBV18 and TRBJ2-1; TRBD2 is a possible D gene (6 bases). Per the germline V gene, CDR1 is KGHSH and CDR2 is LQKENI. This CDR3 is built from 15 residues. V gave up 0 bases and J gave up 7 bases, with 13 bases separating them. The CDR3 DNA follows: TGTGCCAGCTCACCACCCGGGGGAGTGGCAAATGAGCAGTTCTTC. Translated, it gives CASSPPGGVANEQFF.

The sample holds one count of this clonotype. The genes are TRBV20-1 and TRBJ2-1, with a tentative D call TRBD1 (7 bases). CDR3 length equals 14 residues. Trimming stripped 6 bases from V and 6 bases from J, with 18 bases between. The germline V gene has CDR1 DFQATT and CDR2 SNEGSKA (reference sequence). The chain's CDR3 is CSAEGAVGINEQFF. The CDR3 coding sequence is TGCAGTGCGGAGGGGGCGGTCGGGATCAATGAGCAGTTCTTC.

This clonotype was counted between two and nine times. The gene calls are TRBV12-3 or TRBV12-4 and TRBJ1-1; D unclear. The V end was cut by 5 bases, the J end by 6 bases, with 10 bases between. The CDR3 is 12 residues long. The CDR3 protein is CASSLTRAEAFF. In DNA form, the CDR3 reads TGTGCCAGCAGTCTTACCCGGGCTGAAGCTTTCTTT.

This clonotype was recorded at least ten times. This chain joins TRBV7-9 and TRBJ2-7; D is uncertain. V was shortened by 4 bases and J by 0 bases, with 16 bases between the two germline ends. Germline assignment: CDR1 SEHNR and CDR2 FQNEAQ (reference sequence). CDR3 size: 16 residues. This CDR3 reads CASSSAATSSSYEQYF. In DNA, the CDR3 is TGTGCCAGCAGCTCCGCGGCCACCTCGAGCTCCTACGAGCAGTACTTC.

This clonotype was counted ten times or more. The chain carries TRBV7-2 and TRBJ1-1; unclear D gene. From germline, CDR1 is SGHTA and CDR2 FQGNSA. Between the trimmed V and J ends, which lost 9 bases and 5 bases, there was a span of 13 bases. The length of the CDR3 is 12 residues. The chain's CDR3 is CASKGRVTEAFF. In DNA, the CDR3 is TGTGCCAGTAAAGGGAGAGTAACTGAAGCTTTCTTT.

The gene calls are TRBV20-1 and TRBJ1-1; possible D gene TRBD1, 5 bases. The germline gives CDR1 DFQATT, CDR2 SNEGSKA (reference sequence). This CDR3 is built from 16 residues. V was cut by 0 bases and J by 1 base, with 15 bases left in between. CDR3 sequence: CSARDARQPANTEAFF. The CDR3 DNA reads as TGCAGTGCTAGAGATGCGAGACAGCCAGCGAACACTGAAGCTTTCTTT.

The chain couples TRBV11-3 to TRBJ2-1; TRBD2 is a possible D gene (6 bases). Germline CDR1 SGHNT, CDR2 YENEEA. This CDR3 contains 16 residues. V lost 1 base and J lost 8, with 18 bases in between. In nucleotides, the CDR3 is TGTGCCAGCAGCTTAGTAGTGGGATTGGGGGGAGATGAGCAGTTCTTC. It codes for CASSLVVGLGGDEQFF.

This clonotype was observed a handful of times. The chain recombines TRBV27 with TRBJ2-2, with TRBD1 matching 8 bases. This CDR3 has 15 residues. The germline CDR1 and CDR2 sequences are MNHEY and SMNVEV (reference sequence). V lost 3 bases, J lost 7 bases, and 7 bases stayed unmatched. The CDR3 reads CASSFHRGIGGELFF. In nucleotides, the CDR3 is TGTGCCAGCAGTTTCCACAGGGGGATTGGCGGGGAGCTGTTTTTT.

At least ten counts were recorded for this clonotype. CDR3 residues: CASSSQGVNQPQHF. In DNA, the CDR3 is TGTGCCAGCAGTTCACAGGGGGTAAATCAGCCCCAGCATTTT. This chain links TRBV28 with TRBJ1-5, with TRBD1 identical over 8 bases. This CDR3 is 14 amino acids long. In germline, CDR1 is MDHEN, CDR2 SYDVKM. The J segment lost 4 bases and the V segment lost 4 bases, leaving 3 bases of the junction unmatched.

The chain joins TRBV9 to TRBJ1-6, with TRBD1 identical over 7 bases. Germline V lookup: CDR1 SGDLS, CDR2 YYNGEE. This CDR3 comprises 14 residues. J was trimmed by 14 bases and V by 4 bases; bases with no gene match: 12. CDR3 residues: CASSPGTAPRSLHF. CDR3 sequence (DNA): TGTGCCAGCAGCCCCGGGACAGCACCTCGTTCCCTCCACTTT.

The rearrangement uses TRBV11-2 and TRBJ2-7; no reliable D call. The CDR3 covers 14 residues. Germline loops: CDR1 SGHAT, CDR2 FQNNGV. The V and J ends lost 0 bases and 7 bases respectively, with 13 bases between them. CDR3 in amino acids: CASSLDAPLEEQYF. The CDR3 DNA follows: TGTGCCAGCAGCTTAGATGCACCTCTGGAGGAGCAGTACTTC. The whole variable domain, remainder taken from reference TRBV11-2 and TRBJ2-7, is EAGVAQSPRYKIIEKRQSVAFWCNPISGHATLYWYQQILGQGPKLLIQFQNNGVVDDSQLPKDRFSAERLKGVDSTLKIQPAKLEDSAVYLCASSLDAPLEEQYFGPGTRLTVT.

The genes are TRBV15 and TRBJ2-1, with D perhaps matching TRBD2 (5 bases). V shed 5 bases and J shed 4 bases, with 21 bases lying between them. The CDR3 consists of 17 residues. Germline-derived CDR1 and CDR2 are LNHNV and YYDKDF (reference sequence). Here the CDR3 reads CATSARGLGRVYNEQFF. The DNA for the CDR3 is TGTGCCACCAGCGCCCGAGGGCTCGGACGGGTATACAATGAGCAGTTCTTC.

The chain uses TRBV10-1 and TRBJ2-1, with D perhaps matching TRBD1 (5 bases). The ends were cut back, 2 bases at V and 7 bases at J, with 9 bases in the middle. The germline gives CDR1 WNHNN, CDR2 SYGVQD (reference sequence). The CDR3 is 13 residues long. CDR3: CASSEGATNEQFF. The CDR3 DNA sequence: TGCGCCAGCAGTGAGGGGGCCACTAATGAGCAGTTCTTC.

The chain recombines TRBV13 with TRBJ2-5; D call uncertain. CDR1 PRHDT and CDR2 FYEKMQ come from the germline V gene (reference sequence). V was shortened by 6 bases and J by 4 bases, with 15 bases between the two germline ends. The CDR3 consists of 14 residues. The CDR3 is CASRRQELLETQYF. In DNA, the CDR3 is TGTGCCAGCAGAAGACAAGAGTTGTTAGAGACCCAGTACTTC.